These T cell receptor beta chains were read from a single sample in a study of blood T cell repertoires in COVID-19. Libraries were prepared by immunoSEQ multiplex PCR; TCRdb keeps only in-frame clonotypes and omits some of them. The sample records 140,000 or so clones, about 85% being singletons. Sequenced sample: peripheral blood. Source of these receptors: a human donor with acute or convalescent COVID-19. The donor label of this sample is uncertain. The CDR3 runs from the conserved cysteine through the conserved F or W. Fields, in order: D gene, V gene, clone size, J gene, CDR3 DNA, CDR3 protein. A D gene is named only where the DNA matches it firmly. Clone size is not always given. Where it is, it says once, few, many or a class for expanded clones.

NA,TRBV27,NA,TRBJ1-6,TGTGCCAGCAGTTCTACGACAGAGAATTCACCCCTCCACTTT,CASSSTTENSPLHF
NA,TRBV7-2,NA,TRBJ1-5,TGTGCCAGCAGCAGCAGGGGCGAGGGCAATCAGCCCCAGCATTTT,CASSSRGEGNQPQHF
NA,TRBV7-2,NA,TRBJ1-1,TGTGCCAGCAGGGGCGGGATGGTAACTGAAGCTTTCTTT,CASRGGMVTEAFF
NA,TRBV5-1,NA,TRBJ2-7,TGCGCCAGCAGCTTGGGACAGGCCCGCGGGCAGTACTTC,CASSLGQARGQYF
NA,TRBV14,few,TRBJ1-2,TGTGCCAGCAGCCTGGGACTGGACTATGGCTACACCTTC,CASSLGLDYGYTF
TRBD1,TRBV18,few,TRBJ2-5,TGTGCCAGCTCACCTAGGGACAGAGAAGAGACCCAGTACTTC,CASSPRDREETQYF
TRBD1,TRBV5-6,few,TRBJ2-4,TGTGCCAGCAGCTTGGGACAGGGGGTTTCCTTATTAGCCAAAAACATTCAGTACTTC,CASSLGQGVSLLAKNIQYF
NA,TRBV6-2/TRBV6-3,NA,TRBJ1-1,TGTGCCAGCAGCGCAGGGTACCGCACTGAAGCTTTCTTT,CASSAGYRTEAFF
TRBD2,TRBV18,NA,TRBJ2-5,TGTGCCAGCTCACGCGCTAGCGGGGGCCACCAAGAGACCCAGTACTTC,CASSRASGGHQETQYF
NA,TRBV7-2,NA,TRBJ1-1,TGTGCCAGCAGCTTGATCCAGGGCACTGAAGCTTTCTTT,CASSLIQGTEAFF
NA,TRBV4-1,NA,TRBJ1-5,TGCGCCAGCAGCCAAGAGTCTCAGGACAGACGTCAGCCCCAGCATTTT,CASSQESQDRRQPQHF
NA,TRBV4-3,NA,TRBJ2-2,TGCGCCAGCAGCCAAGATCCCAGGGAGCTGTTTTTT,CASSQDPRELFF
TRBD1,TRBV18,NA,TRBJ1-1,TGTGCCAGCTCCCTCCGGGCAGGGGGCGACGGGGCCCCTGAAGCTTTCTTT,CASSLRAGGDGAPEAFF
NA,TRBV28,few,TRBJ2-2,TGTGCCAGCACGCGGAGTAGCGGTTCCGGGGAGCTGTTTTTT,CASTRSSGSGELFF
NA,TRBV10-3,few,TRBJ1-4,TGTGCCATCAGTGAGTCGCCCCCGACATCTTCTAATGAAAAACTGTTTTTT,CAISESPPTSSNEKLFF
NA,TRBV6-2/TRBV6-3,NA,TRBJ1-4,TGTGCCAGCAGTCTCGGGTCAGTTAATGAAAAACTGTTTTTT,CASSLGSVNEKLFF
NA,TRBV9,NA,TRBJ1-2,TGTGCCAGCAGCGTAGTAGGAGGGGTTGGCTACACCTTC,CASSVVGGVGYTF
NA,TRBV5-1,few,TRBJ1-2,TGCGCCAGCAGCTTGGATCAGGGTTCCTATGGCTACACCTTC,CASSLDQGSYGYTF
NA,TRBV24-1,NA,TRBJ1-5,TGTGCCACCAGTGACGGACAGCTGATGAACAATCAGCCCCAGCATTTT,CATSDGQLMNNQPQHF
NA,TRBV5-1,NA,TRBJ1-2,TGCGCCAGCAGCTTGGTGGCCAGCGACTATGGCTACACCTTC,CASSLVASDYGYTF
NA,TRBV30,NA,TRBJ1-1,TGTGCCTGGGCCGTGAACACTGAAGCTTTCTTT,CAWAVNTEAFF
NA,TRBV29-1,NA,TRBJ2-7,TGCAGCGTTGAAGTAGAAGGGGATTACGCGCAGTACTTC,CSVEVEGDYAQYF